This entry features one T cell receptor (beta chain) sequence. In the authors' workflow: It was from reference gene primer amplification that nucleated cell counts were estimated. This table comes from immunoSEQ multiplex PCR, and its TCRdb copy is limited to in-frame clones, with some not included. V, J and clone size were drawn from that table, and D and trimming were deduced from the DNA. Among roughly 230,000 clones listed, roughly 89% were seen once. This specimen comes from a study of blood T cell repertoires in COVID-19. About the research overall: COVID-19 samples from acute and convalescent phases originated in the United States, Italy and Spain. Nucleic acid was either cDNA or gDNA, and it came from T cells, B-cell-depleted T cells, or PBMCs.

In germline, CDR1 is LGHNA, CDR2 YNFKEQ. V lost 6 bases, J lost 15 bases, and 7 bases lay in between. The CDR3 extends over 8 amino acids. Seattle cases were enrolled at active infection and followed longitudinally. This chain uses TRBV4-2 with TRBJ2-3; D remains ambiguous. The sample taken for sequencing was peripheral blood. The TCR originated in a woman aged 55-69 years with COVID-19, enrolled during active disease. As DNA, the CDR3 is TGTGCCAGCAGGAGTAACTATTTT. Its translation: CASRSNYF.